The next 9 T cell receptor beta chains were all read from a single sample in a study of T cell responses to AZD1222 COVID-19 vaccine. Some clones are missing from TCRdb's copy, which holds only in-frame ones; the method was immunoSEQ multiplex PCR. The sample yields under 200,000 clones, roughly 94% seen once. The sequencing here drew on peripheral blood, taken on day 0 of AZD1222 vaccination. These receptors originate from an adult in good health.

V and J are TRBV4-2 and TRBJ2-2, with TRBD1 matching over 7 bases. The germline V gene has CDR1 LGHNA and CDR2 YNFKEQ. The V segment lost 4 bases and the J segment 5 bases; nucleotides outside the gene matches: 7. The length of the CDR3 is 15 residues. The CDR3 sequence is CASSPPGQQTGELFF. The CDR3 nucleotides are TGTGCCAGCAGCCCTCCGGGACAGCAGACCGGGGAGCTGTTTTTT.

About this clone itself: One end of the junction is discordant with germline, which a read error may explain. The rearrangement links TRBV6-4 to TRBJ2-3; D is possibly TRBD2 (6 bases). Per germline, CDR1 MRHNA and CDR2 SNTAGT. The CDR3 totals 11 residues. In DNA, the CDR3 is TGTGCCAGCAGGATTGCGGGCGGGGTAGTGTTT. It yields the protein CASRIAGGVVF.

CDR3 region: CASSPFAGGNTEAFF. The DNA for the CDR3 is TGTGCCAGCAGCCCCTTCGCAGGCGGCAACACTGAAGCTTTCTTT. The chain links TRBV3-1 (or the pseudogene TRBV3-2) to TRBJ1-1; no definite D call. V lost 4 bases and J 2 bases, leaving 14 bases between the germline ends. Germline V CDR1 and CDR2: LGHDT, YNNKEL (reference sequence). This CDR3 comprises 15 residues.

This clone has a single count. The chain uses TRBV18 and TRBJ2-3; D not certain. Trimming took 0 bases from V and 4 from J, leaving 8 bases between them. Germline V gene sequence: CDR1 KGHSH, CDR2 LQKENI. The CDR3 length is 14 residues. Written as DNA, the CDR3 is TGTGCCAGCTCACCACCGGGTGTGGCAGATACGCAGTATTTT. It translates to CASSPPGVADTQYF.

V usage is TRBV5-4 and J usage is TRBJ1-1; 8 bases match TRBD1. The CDR3 is 15 residues long. CDR1 and CDR2 (germline): SGHNT, YYREEE (reference sequence). Unmatched junction bases numbered 9, after V lost 4 bases and J lost 4 bases. This chain's CDR3 is CASSLLDRAGTEAFF. CDR3 DNA: TGTGCCAGCAGCCTATTGGACAGGGCTGGCACTGAAGCTTTCTTT.

This chain uses TRBV5-6 with TRBJ1-2; D remains unclear. The CDR3 loop spans 11 amino acids. Germline V gene data show CDR1 as SGHDT and CDR2 as YYEEEE. V lost 1 base to trimming and J lost 8 bases, with 6 bases between them. The CDR3 sequence: CASSLTKGYTF. The CDR3, as DNA: TGTGCCAGCAGCTTGACTAAAGGCTACACCTTC.

The V call is TRBV28, the J call TRBJ1-1; D may be TRBD1 (6 bases). The V end lost 8 bases, the J end lost 4 bases, and 20 bases lay between the germline ends. Per the germline V gene, CDR1 is MDHEN and CDR2 is SYDVKM. The CDR3 is 15 amino acids. The CDR3 loop reads CASGDYTGRSTEAFF. The CDR3 DNA follows: TGTGCCAGCGGAGACTATACAGGGAGGTCCACTGAAGCTTTCTTT.

This clone was counted only a few times. The V and J genes are TRBV2 and TRBJ2-7, with D tentatively TRBD1 or TRBD2 (5 bases each). V was cut by 11 bases and J by 1 base, with 15 bases left in between. CDR1 and CDR2 (germline): SNHLY, FYNNEI. The CDR3 extends over 13 amino acids. For the CDR3, the DNA is TGTGCCCATCGGGACGGAGATTCCTACGAGCAGTACTTC. Its translation: CAHRDGDSYEQYF.

The chain has TRBV27 and TRBJ2-5, with no clear D. This CDR3 is 14 amino acids long. Germline V CDR1 and CDR2: MNHEY, SMNVEV (reference sequence). V lost 3 bases and J 3 bases, leaving 11 bases between the germline ends. The CDR3, as DNA: TGTGCCAGCAGTTTGGCGGCGGTGAAAGAGACCCAGTACTTC. Translated: CASSLAAVKETQYF.